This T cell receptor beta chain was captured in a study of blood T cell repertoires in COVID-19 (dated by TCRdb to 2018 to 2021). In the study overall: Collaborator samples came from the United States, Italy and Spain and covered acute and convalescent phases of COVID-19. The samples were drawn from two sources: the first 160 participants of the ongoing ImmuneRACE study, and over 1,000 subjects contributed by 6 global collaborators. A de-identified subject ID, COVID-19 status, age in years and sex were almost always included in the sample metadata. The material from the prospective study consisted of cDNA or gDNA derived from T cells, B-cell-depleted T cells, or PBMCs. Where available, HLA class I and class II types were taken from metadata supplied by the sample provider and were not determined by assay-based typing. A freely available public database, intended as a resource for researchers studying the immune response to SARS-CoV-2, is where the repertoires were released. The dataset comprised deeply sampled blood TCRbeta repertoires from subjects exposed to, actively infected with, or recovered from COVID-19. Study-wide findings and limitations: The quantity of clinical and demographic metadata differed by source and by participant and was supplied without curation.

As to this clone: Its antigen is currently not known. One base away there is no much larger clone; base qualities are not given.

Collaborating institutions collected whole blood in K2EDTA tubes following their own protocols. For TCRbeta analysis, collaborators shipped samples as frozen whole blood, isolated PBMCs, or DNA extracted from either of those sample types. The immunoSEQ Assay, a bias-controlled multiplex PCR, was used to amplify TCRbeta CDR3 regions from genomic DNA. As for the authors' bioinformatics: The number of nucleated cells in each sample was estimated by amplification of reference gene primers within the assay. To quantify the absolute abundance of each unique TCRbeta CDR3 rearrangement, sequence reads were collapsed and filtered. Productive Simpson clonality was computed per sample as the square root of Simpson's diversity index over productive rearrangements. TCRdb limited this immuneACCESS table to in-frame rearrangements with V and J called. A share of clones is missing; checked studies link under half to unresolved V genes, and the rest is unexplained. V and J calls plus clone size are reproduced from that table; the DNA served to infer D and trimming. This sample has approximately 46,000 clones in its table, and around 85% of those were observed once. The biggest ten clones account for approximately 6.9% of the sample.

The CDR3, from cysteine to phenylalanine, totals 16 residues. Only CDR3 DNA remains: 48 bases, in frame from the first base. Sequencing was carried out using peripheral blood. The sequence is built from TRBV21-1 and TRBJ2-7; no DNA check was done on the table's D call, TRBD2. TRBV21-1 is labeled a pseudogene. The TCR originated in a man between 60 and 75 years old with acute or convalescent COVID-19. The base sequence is TGTGCCAGCAGCCCAAACCTGTCTCCGGGGTGCTACGAGCAGTACTTC. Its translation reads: CASSPNLSPGCYEQYF.